This TCR beta chain was observed in a study of blood T cell repertoires in COVID-19. Study as a whole: Italy, Spain and the United States were the sources of the convalescent and acute COVID-19 samples. PBMCs, B-cell-depleted T cells, or T cells provided the cDNA or gDNA that made up the material.

The germline CDR1 and CDR2 sequences are SEHNR and FQNEAQ (reference sequence). There are 14 residues in the CDR3. Trimming removed 3 bases at V and 0 bases at J, with 7 bases between. Per the original methods: By means of reference gene primer amplification, nucleated cell counts were estimated. Repertoires were generated with immunoSEQ multiplex PCR, while TCRdb's copy carries only in-frame clones and drops some. For V, J and clone size, that table is used; D and trimming come from the DNA. The sample lists 18,000 or so clones, 88% seen once, with 9.8% in the top ten. The genes are TRBV7-9 and TRBJ2-3; D is ambiguous. This TCR was recovered from a man in his forties with active COVID-19. Sequencing used peripheral blood. As DNA, the CDR3 is TGTGCCAGCAGCTTGGAGACTAGCACAGATACGCAGTATTTT. Protein product: CASSLETSTDTQYF.